The entry below gives a single TCR beta chain sequence along with its context. These data belong to a study of blood T cell repertoires in COVID-19. V lost 0 bases and J 5 bases, leaving 4 bases between the germline ends. CDR3 length: 11 amino acids. From germline, CDR1 is DFQATT and CDR2 SNEGSKA (reference sequence). Participants were aged roughly 18 to 95 years, lived in over 20 US areas, and enrolled virtually. Participant-given clinical history determined each cohort assignment. In the study's own analysis: It was from reference gene primer amplification that nucleated cell counts were estimated. Some clones are missing from TCRdb's copy, which holds only in-frame ones; the method was immunoSEQ multiplex PCR. V and J calls and clone size are copied from that table; D and trimming were computed from the DNA. The sample carries 310,000 or so clones, 87% recorded once.

Sequencing used PBMCs or T cells enriched from blood (not recorded which). This chain joins TRBV20-1 and TRBJ2-5; D uncertain. This TCR was sampled from a woman aged 30 to 39 who had recovered from COVID-19. In DNA, the CDR3 is TGCAGTGCTAGAGATCCGGAGACCCAGTACTTC. Residues: CSARDPETQYF.